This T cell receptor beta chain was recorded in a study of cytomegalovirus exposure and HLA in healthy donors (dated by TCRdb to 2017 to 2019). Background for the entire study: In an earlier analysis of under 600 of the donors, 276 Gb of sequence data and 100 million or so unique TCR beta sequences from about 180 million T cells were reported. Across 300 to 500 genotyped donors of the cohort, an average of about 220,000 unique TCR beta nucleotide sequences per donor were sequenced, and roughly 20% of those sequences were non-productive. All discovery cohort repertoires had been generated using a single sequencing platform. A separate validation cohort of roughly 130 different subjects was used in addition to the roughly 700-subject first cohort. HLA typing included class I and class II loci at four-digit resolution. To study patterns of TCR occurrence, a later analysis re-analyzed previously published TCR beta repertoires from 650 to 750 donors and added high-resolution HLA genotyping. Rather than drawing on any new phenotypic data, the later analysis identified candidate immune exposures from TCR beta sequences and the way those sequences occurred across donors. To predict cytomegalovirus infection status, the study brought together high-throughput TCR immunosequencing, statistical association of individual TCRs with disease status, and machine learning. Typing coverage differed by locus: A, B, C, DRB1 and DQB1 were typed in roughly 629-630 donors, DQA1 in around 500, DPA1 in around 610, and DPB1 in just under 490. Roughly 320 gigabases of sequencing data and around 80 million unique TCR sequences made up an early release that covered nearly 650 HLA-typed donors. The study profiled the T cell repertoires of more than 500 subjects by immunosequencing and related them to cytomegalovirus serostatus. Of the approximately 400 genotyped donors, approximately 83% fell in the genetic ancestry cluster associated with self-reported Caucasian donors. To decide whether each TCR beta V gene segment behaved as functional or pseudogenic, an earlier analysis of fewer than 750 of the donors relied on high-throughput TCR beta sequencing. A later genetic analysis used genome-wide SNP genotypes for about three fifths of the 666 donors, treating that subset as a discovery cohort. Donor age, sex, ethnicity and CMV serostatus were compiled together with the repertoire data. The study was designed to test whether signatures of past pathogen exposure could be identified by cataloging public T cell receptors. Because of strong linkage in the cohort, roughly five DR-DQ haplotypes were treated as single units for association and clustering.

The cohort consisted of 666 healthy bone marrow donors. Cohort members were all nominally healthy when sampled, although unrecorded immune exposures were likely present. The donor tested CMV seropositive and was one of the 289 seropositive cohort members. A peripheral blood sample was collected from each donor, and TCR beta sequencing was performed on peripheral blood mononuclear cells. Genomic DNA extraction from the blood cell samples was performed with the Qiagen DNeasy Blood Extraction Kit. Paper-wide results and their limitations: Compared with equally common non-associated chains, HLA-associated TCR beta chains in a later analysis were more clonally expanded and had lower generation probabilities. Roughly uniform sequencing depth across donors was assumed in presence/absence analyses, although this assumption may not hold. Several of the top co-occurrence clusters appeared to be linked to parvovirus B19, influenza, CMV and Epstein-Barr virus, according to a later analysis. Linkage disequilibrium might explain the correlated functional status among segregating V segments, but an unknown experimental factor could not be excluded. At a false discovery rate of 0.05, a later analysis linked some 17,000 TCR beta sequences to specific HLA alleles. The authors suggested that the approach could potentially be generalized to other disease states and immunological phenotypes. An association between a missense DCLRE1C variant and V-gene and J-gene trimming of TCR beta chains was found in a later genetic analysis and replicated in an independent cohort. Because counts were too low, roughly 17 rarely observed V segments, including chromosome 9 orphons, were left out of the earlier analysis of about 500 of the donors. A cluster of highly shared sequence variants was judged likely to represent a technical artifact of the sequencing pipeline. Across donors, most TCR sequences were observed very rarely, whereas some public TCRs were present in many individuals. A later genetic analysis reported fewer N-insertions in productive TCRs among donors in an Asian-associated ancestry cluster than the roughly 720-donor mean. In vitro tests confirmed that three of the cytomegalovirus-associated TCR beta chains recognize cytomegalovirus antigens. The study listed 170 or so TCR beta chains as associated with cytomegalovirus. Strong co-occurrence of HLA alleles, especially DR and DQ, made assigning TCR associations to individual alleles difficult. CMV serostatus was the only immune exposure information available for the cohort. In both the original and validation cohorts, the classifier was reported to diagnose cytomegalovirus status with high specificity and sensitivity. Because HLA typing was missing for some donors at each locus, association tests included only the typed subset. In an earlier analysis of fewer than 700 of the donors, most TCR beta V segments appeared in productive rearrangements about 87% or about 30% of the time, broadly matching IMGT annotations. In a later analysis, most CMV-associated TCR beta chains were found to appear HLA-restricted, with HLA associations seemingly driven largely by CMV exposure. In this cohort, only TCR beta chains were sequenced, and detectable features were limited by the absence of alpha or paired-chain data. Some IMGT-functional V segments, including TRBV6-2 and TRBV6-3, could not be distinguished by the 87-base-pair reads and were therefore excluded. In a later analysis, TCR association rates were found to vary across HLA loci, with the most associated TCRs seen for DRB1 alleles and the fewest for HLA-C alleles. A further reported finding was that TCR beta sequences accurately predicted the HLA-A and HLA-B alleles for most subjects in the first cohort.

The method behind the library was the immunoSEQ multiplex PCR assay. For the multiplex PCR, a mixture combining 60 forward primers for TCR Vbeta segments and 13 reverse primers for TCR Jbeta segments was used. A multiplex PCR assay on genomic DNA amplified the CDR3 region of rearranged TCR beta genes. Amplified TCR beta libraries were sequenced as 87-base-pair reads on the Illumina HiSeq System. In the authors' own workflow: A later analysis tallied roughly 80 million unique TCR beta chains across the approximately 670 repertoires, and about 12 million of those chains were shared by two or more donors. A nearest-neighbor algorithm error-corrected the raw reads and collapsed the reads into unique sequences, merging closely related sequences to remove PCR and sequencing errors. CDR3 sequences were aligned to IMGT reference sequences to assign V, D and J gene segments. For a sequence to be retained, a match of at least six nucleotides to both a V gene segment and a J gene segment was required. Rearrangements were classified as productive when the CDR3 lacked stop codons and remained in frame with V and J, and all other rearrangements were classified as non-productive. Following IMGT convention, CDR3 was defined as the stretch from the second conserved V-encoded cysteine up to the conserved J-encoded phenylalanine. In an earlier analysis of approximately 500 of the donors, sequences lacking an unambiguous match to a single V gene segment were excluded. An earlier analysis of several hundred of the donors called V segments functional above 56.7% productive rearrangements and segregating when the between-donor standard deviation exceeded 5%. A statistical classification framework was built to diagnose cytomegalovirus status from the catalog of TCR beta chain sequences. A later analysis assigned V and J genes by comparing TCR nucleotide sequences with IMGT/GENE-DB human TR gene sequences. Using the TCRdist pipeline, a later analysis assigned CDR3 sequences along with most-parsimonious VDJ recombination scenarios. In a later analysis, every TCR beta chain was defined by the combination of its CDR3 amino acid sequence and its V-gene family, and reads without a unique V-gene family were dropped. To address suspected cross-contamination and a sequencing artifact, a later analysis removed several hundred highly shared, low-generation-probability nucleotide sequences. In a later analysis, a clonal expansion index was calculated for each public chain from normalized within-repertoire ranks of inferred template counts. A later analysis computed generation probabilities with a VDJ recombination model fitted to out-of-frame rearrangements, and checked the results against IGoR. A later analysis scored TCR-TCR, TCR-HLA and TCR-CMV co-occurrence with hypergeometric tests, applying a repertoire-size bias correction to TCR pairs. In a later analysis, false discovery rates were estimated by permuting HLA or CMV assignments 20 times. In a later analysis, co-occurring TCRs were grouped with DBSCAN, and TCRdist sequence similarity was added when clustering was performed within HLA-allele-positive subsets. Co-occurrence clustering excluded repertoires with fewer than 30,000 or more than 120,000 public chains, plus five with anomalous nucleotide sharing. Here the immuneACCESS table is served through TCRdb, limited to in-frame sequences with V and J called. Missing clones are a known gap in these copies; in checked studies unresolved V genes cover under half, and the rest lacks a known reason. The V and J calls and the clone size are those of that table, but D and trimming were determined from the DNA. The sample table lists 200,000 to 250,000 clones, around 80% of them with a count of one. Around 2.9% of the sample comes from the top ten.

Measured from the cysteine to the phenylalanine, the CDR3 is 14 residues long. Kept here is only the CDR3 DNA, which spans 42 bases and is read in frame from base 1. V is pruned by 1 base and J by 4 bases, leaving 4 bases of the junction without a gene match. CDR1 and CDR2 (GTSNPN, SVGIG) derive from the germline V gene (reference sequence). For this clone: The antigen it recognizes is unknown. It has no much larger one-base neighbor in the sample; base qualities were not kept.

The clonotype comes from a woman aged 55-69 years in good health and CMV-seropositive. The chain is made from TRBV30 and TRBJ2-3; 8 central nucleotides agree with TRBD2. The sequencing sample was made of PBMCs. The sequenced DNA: TGTGCCTGGAGTGAGTCCGGGAGGGCAGATACGCAGTATTTT. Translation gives CAWSESGRADTQYF.